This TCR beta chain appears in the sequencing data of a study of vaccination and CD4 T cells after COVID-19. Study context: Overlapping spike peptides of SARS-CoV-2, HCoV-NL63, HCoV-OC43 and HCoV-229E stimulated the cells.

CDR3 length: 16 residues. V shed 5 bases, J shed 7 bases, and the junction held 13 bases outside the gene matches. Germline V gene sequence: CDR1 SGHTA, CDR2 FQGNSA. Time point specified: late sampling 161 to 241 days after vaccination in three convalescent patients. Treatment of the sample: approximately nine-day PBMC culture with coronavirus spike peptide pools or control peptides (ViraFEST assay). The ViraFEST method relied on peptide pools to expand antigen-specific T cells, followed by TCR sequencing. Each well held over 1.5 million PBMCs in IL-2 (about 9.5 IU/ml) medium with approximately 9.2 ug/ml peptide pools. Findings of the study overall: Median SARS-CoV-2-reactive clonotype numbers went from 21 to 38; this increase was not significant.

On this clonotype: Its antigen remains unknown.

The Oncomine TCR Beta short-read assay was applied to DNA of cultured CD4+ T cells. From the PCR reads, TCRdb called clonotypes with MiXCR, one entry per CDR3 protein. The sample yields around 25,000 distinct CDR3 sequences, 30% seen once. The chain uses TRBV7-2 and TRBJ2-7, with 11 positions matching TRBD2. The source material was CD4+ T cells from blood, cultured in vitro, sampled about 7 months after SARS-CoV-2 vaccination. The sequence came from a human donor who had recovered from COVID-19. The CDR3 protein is CASSQGLAAAGWEQYF. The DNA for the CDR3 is TGTGCCAGCAGCCAGGGACTAGCGGCAGCTGGTTGGGAGCAGTACTTC.